Each of the 13 T cell receptor beta chains below was sequenced from the same sample in a study of T cell responses to AZD1222 COVID-19 vaccine. Assay: immunoSEQ multiplex PCR; the TCRdb copy retains only in-frame clones and omits some. The table lists 120,000 to 150,000 clones, about 93% of them singletons, with 1.5% to 2% in the top ten. Here the sequenced sample was peripheral blood, taken on day 0 of AZD1222 vaccination. These receptor sequences come from an adult in good health.

The rearrangement uses TRBV7-2 and TRBJ1-4, with 7 bases that match TRBD1. CDR1 and CDR2 from the germline V gene are SGHTA and FQGNSA. J lost 11 bases, V lost 1 base, and 10 bases had no gene match. This CDR3 has 15 residues. CDR3 sequence reads: CASSLDQGTVMKLFF. CDR3 DNA sequence: TGTGCCAGCAGCTTAGACCAGGGGACAGTCATGAAACTGTTTTTT.

The chain links TRBV5-5 to TRBJ1-5; D call uncertain. Germline V gene sequence: CDR1 SGHKS, CDR2 YYEKEE (reference sequence). CDR3 length: 15 residues. Trimming took off 0 bases at V and 7 bases at J, with 14 bases between the two ends. The CDR3 spells CASSLVGGDGQPQHF. The CDR3 bases are TGTGCCAGCAGCTTGGTAGGTGGAGACGGGCAGCCCCAGCATTTT.

The V call is TRBV19, the J call TRBJ1-5; 7 bases line up with TRBD1. The germline CDR1 and CDR2 sequences are LNHDA and SQIVND (reference sequence). The CDR3 covers 17 residues. The trim removed 1 base at V and 4 bases at J, leaving 10 bases unmatched. The CDR3 DNA sequence: TGTGCCAGTAGTATAGGCGGCCCAACAGGGGTTAATCAGCCCCAGCATTTT. Translation: CASSIGGPTGVNQPQHF.

In this sample, this clone turned up a few times. This sequence joins TRBV5-1 and TRBJ1-1; D remains ambiguous. V lost 0 bases to trimming and J lost 6 bases, with 9 bases between them. The CDR3 extends over 13 amino acids. From germline, CDR1 is SGHRS and CDR2 YFSETQ. The CDR3 DNA follows: TGCGCCAGCAGCTTGGATAGTTGGTCTGAAGCTTTCTTT. It is translated as CASSLDSWSEAFF.

The chain recombines TRBV9 with TRBJ2-1; D gene ambiguous. CDR3 length: 12 amino acids. The V end lost 0 bases, the J end lost 9 bases, and 7 bases lay between the germline ends. The germline V gene has CDR1 SGDLS and CDR2 YYNGEE. The CDR3: CASSVVGGEQFF. The CDR3, as DNA: TGTGCCAGCAGCGTAGTGGGTGGTGAGCAGTTCTTC.

This sequence joins TRBV2 and TRBJ2-1, with 7 positions matching TRBD2. The CDR3 is made up of 15 amino acids. Per the germline V gene, CDR1 is SNHLY and CDR2 is FYNNEI. V shed 6 bases and J 0 bases; nucleotides not matched to a gene: 5. Written as DNA, the CDR3 is TGTGCCAGCAGACCCACTAGCGCCTCCTACAATGAGCAGTTCTTC. Encoded protein: CASRPTSASYNEQFF.

CDR3 amino acids: CASSQGSRTRKETQYF. In nucleotides, the CDR3 is TGCGCCAGCAGCCAAGGTTCGAGGACGAGAAAAGAGACCCAGTACTTC. This rearrangement joins TRBV4-1 to TRBJ2-5; D is unclear. There are 16 residues in the CDR3. Trimming left V 1 base short and J 3 bases short, with 15 bases between. The germline CDR1 and CDR2 sequences are MGHRA and YSYEKL.

The gene calls are TRBV20-1 and TRBJ2-7, with 8 bases fitting TRBD1. This CDR3 is 11 amino acids long. V was pared by 1 base and J by 13 bases, with 6 bases of the junction left unmatched. Germline CDR1 is DFQATT and CDR2 is SNEGSKA (reference sequence). The CDR3 is CSARVGQGLYF. As DNA, the CDR3 is TGCAGTGCTAGAGTTGGACAGGGATTATACTTC.

V usage is TRBV27 and J usage is TRBJ2-7, with a weak D call TRBD2 (6 bases). The germline V gene has CDR1 MNHEY and CDR2 SMNVEV (reference sequence). V was cut by 6 bases and J by 2 bases, with 14 bases left in between. The CDR3 totals 14 residues. The CDR3: CASRFWDLPYEQYF. DNA for the CDR3: TGTGCCAGCAGATTCTGGGACTTGCCCTACGAGCAGTACTTC.

The J gene is TRBJ2-5, the V gene TRBV11-1; the match to TRBD1 covers 7 bases. Per the germline V gene, CDR1 is SGHAT and CDR2 is FQDESV (reference sequence). The CDR3 totals 14 residues. Unmatched junction bases numbered 10, after V lost 5 bases and J lost 7 bases. This CDR3 reads CASSPSGTAGTQYF. The CDR3 DNA sequence: TGTGCCAGCAGCCCCTCCGGGACAGCAGGGACCCAGTACTTC.

The chain has TRBV7-6 and TRBJ1-1, with D possibly being TRBD1 (5 bases). This CDR3 comprises 15 residues. V shed 1 base and J shed 1 base, with 10 bases lying between them. CDR1 SGHVS and CDR2 FNYEAQ come from the germline V gene. The CDR3 nucleotides are TGTGCCAGCAGCTTAGGAGGGGCTAGGAACACTGAAGCTTTCTTT. Protein: CASSLGGARNTEAFF.

This clone was picked up one time. This rearrangement joins TRBV7-2 to TRBJ1-1; the D is unclear. The CDR3 totals 14 residues. Germline V gene sequence: CDR1 SGHTA, CDR2 FQGNSA. Trimming removed 5 bases at V and 1 base at J, with 11 bases between. The CDR3 reads CASSHYTGNTEAFF. The CDR3, as DNA: TGTGCCAGCAGCCATTACACGGGGAACACTGAAGCTTTCTTT.

The chain has TRBV18 and TRBJ1-1, with D hard to call. This CDR3 is 16 amino acids long. V was clipped by 6 bases and J by 3 bases, with 20 bases between them. Germline V gene sequence: CDR1 KGHSH, CDR2 LQKENI. The CDR3 DNA reads as TGTGCCAGCTCCTACGATAACTGGCCAAGGGACACTGAAGCTTTCTTT. Translated: CASSYDNWPRDTEAFF.